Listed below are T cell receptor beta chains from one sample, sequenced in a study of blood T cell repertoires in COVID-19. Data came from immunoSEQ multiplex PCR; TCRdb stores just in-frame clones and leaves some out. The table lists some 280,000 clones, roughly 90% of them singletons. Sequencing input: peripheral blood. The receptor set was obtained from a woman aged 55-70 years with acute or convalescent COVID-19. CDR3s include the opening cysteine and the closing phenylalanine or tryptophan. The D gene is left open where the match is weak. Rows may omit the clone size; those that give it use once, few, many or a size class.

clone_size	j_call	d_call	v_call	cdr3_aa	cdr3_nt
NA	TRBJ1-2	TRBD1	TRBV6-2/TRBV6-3	CASSFSGTGGLYGYTF	TGTGCCAGCAGTTTCTCCGGGACAGGGGGCCTCTATGGCTACACCTTC
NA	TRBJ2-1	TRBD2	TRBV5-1	CASSRTSGSEGEQFF	TGCGCCAGCAGCAGGACTAGCGGGAGCGAAGGTGAGCAGTTCTTC
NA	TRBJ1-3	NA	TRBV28	CASSQTGTAGNTIYF	TGTGCCAGCAGTCAAACAGGGACCGCCGGAAACACCATATATTTT
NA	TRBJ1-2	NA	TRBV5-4	CASSLTFAGYGYTF	TGTGCCAGCAGCTTGACTTTTGCGGGGTATGGCTACACCTTC
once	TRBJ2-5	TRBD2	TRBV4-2	CASKKADGGQETQYF	TGTGCCAGCAAAAAAGCCGACGGGGGGCAAGAGACCCAGTACTTC
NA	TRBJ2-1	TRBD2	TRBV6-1	CASSEGRDMRLAGDDEQFF	TGTGCCAGCAGTGAAGGGAGAGATATGAGACTAGCGGGAGACGATGAGCAGTTCTTC
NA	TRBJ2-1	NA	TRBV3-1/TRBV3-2	CASSPTGGYNEQFF	TGTGCCAGCAGCCCTACCGGGGGCTACAATGAGCAGTTCTTC
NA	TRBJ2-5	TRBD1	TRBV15	CATSRTGGSPETQYF	TGTGCCACCAGCAGAACAGGGGGTTCCCCAGAGACCCAGTACTTC
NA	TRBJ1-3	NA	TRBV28	CASRGNTIYF	TGTGCCAGCCGGGGAAACACCATATATTTT
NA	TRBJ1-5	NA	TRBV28	CASSTDSHSNQPQHF	TGTGCCAGCAGCACGGACAGCCATAGCAATCAGCCCCAGCATTTT
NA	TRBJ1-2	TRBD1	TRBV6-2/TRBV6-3	CASSLAGAGQNYGYTF	TGTGCCAGCAGTTTAGCCGGTGCGGGACAGAACTATGGCTACACCTTC
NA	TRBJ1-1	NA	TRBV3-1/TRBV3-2	CASRAGMNTEAFF	TGTGCCAGCAGGGCAGGGATGAACACTGAAGCTTTCTTT
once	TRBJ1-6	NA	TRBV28	CASSGLALHF	TGTGCCAGCAGTGGCCTGGCCCTCCACTTT
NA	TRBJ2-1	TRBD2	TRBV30	CAWRALRREGRNEQFF	TGTGCCTGGAGGGCACTCCGACGGGAGGGCCGCAATGAGCAGTTCTTC
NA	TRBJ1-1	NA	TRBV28	CASSLWGEWDTEAFF	TGTGCCAGCAGTTTATGGGGAGAGTGGGACACTGAAGCTTTCTTT
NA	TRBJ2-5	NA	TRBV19	CASSAGIQETQYF	TGTGCCAGTAGTGCGGGCATCCAAGAGACCCAGTACTTC
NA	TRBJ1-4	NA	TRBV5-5	CASSLARVGEKLFF	TGTGCCAGCAGCTTGGCCAGGGTAGGGGAAAAACTGTTTTTT
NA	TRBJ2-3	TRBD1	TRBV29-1	CSVTGTAEVWDTSTDTQYF	TGCAGCGTTACCGGGACAGCGGAAGTTTGGGACACTAGCACAGATACGCAGTATTTT
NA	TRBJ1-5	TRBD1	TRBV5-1	CASSSTGAGNQPQHF	TGCGCCAGCAGCTCCACAGGGGCGGGTAATCAGCCCCAGCATTTT
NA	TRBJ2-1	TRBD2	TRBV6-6	CASSRPLAGASYNEQFF	TGTGCCAGCAGTCGACCCTTAGCGGGAGCATCCTACAATGAGCAGTTCTTC
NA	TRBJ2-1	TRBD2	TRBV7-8	CASSPRRGGLNEQFF	TGTGCCAGCAGCCCCAGGCGGGGGGGCCTCAATGAGCAGTTCTTC
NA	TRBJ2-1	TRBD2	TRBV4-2	CASSPEALSNRGAGGYNEQFF	TGTGCCAGCAGCCCCGAGGCTCTTTCCAACCGGGGAGCGGGAGGTTACAATGAGCAGTTCTTC
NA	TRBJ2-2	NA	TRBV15	CATSPRLMGGPAGELFF	TGTGCCACCAGCCCGCGCCTTATGGGGGGGCCAGCCGGGGAGCTGTTTTTT
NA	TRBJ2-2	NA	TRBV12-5	CASGPRYGELFF	TGTGCTAGTGGCCCTAGGTACGGGGAGCTGTTTTTT
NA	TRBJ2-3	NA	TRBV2	CASRQLGGGADTQYF	TGTGCCAGCAGACAACTAGGAGGGGGGGCAGATACGCAGTATTTT
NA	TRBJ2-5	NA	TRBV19	CASSIGQGGETQYF	TGTGCCAGTAGTATAGGTCAGGGAGGAGAGACCCAGTACTTC
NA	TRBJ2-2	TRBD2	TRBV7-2	CASSPFLRGANTGELFF	TGTGCCAGCAGCCCTTTCCTCCGGGGGGCGAACACCGGGGAGCTGTTTTTT
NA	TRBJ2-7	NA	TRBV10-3	CAIGGQGSYEQYF	TGTGCCATTGGTGGGCAGGGTAGCTACGAGCAGTACTTC
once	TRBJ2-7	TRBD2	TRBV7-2	CASSPKLASGRQYEQYF	TGTGCCAGCAGCCCAAAACTGGCTAGCGGGAGGCAGTACGAGCAGTACTTC
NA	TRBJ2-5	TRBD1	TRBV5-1	CASSPNDRGRETQYF	TGCGCCAGCAGCCCCAATGACAGGGGCCGAGAGACCCAGTACTTC
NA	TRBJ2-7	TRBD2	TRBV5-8	CASTSWGGSYEQYF	TGTGCCAGCACCTCCTGGGGGGGGTCCTACGAGCAGTACTTC
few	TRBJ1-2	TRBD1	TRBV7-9	CASSLTGVPNYGYTF	TGTGCCAGCAGCTTGACAGGGGTCCCTAACTATGGCTACACCTTC
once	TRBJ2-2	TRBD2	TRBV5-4	CASSLAGGRPGELFF	TGTGCCAGCAGCTTGGCAGGCGGGAGACCCGGGGAGCTGTTTTTT
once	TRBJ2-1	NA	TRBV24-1	CATSNNRYEQFF	TGTGCCACCAGTAATAATAGATATGAGCAGTTCTTC
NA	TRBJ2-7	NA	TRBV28	CASSSGSLRQYF	TGTGCCAGCAGCTCCGGGAGTCTAAGGCAGTACTTC
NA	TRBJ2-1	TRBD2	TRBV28	CASSTQLAGGPRSYNEQFF	TGTGCCAGCAGTACGCAGCTAGCGGGAGGACCGAGGTCCTACAATGAGCAGTTCTTC
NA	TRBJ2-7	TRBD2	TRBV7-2	CASSLATSGAHEQYF	TGTGCCAGCAGCTTAGCTACTAGCGGGGCCCACGAGCAGTACTTC
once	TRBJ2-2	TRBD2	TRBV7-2	CASSPEALAAGELFF	TGTGCCAGCAGCCCGGAGGCACTAGCGGCCGGGGAGCTGTTTTTT
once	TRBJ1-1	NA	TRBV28	CASSPGPGRTEAFF	TGTGCCAGCAGCCCCGGGCCAGGGAGGACTGAAGCTTTCTTT
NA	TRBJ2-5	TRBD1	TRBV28	CASSPGQQYQETQYF	TGTGCCAGCAGCCCGGGACAGCAGTACCAAGAGACCCAGTACTTC
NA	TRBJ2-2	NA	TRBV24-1	CATSSAGRTGELFF	TGTGCCACCAGCTCGGCGGGACGGACCGGGGAGCTGTTTTTT
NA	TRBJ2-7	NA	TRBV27	CASSLFVGGEQYF	TGTGCCAGCAGTTTATTCGTGGGCGGGGAGCAGTACTTC
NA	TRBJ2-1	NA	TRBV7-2	CASSLVSQEYNEQFF	TGTGCCAGCAGCTTAGTATCTCAGGAATACAATGAGCAGTTCTTC
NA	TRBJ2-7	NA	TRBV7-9	CASSLARYEQYF	TGTGCCAGCAGCTTAGCGCGGTACGAGCAGTACTTC
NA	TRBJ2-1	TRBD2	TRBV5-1	CASSPGAGYNEQFF	TGCGCCAGCAGCCCCGGAGCGGGATACAATGAGCAGTTCTTC
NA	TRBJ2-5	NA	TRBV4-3	CASSQQGYQETQYF	TGCGCCAGCAGCCAGCAGGGGTACCAAGAGACCCAGTACTTC
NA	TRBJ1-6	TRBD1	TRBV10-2	CASSGQGDSPLHF	TGCGCCAGCAGTGGACAGGGAGATTCACCCCTCCACTTT
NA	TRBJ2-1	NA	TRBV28	CASSPFNYNEQFF	TGTGCCAGCAGTCCCTTTAACTACAATGAGCAGTTCTTC
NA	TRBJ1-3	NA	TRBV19	CASSGGLSGNTIYF	TGTGCCAGTAGTGGCGGCCTCTCTGGAAACACCATATATTTT
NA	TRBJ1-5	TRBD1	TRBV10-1	CASSVGQVRSAQHF	TGCGCCAGCAGTGTTGGACAGGTCCGATCGGCCCAGCATTTT
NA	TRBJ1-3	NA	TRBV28	CASSLSTGRSGNTIYF	TGTGCCAGCAGTTTATCTACAGGGCGCTCTGGAAACACCATATATTTT
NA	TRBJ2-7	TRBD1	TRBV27	CASSLPGQKEIF	TGTGCCAGCAGTTTACCGGGACAGAAGGAGATTTTC
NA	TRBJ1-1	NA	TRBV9	CASSAAGGVSTEAFF	TGTGCCAGCAGCGCCGCGGGGGGGGTGAGCACTGAAGCTTTCTTT